These 22 T cell receptor beta chains came from one sample sequenced in a study of technical replicates of blood from a handful of donors. Measured with immunoSEQ multiplex PCR; TCRdb has only the in-frame clones, and not every one. The table includes approximately 95,000 clones, 85% to 95% detected once. Sequencing was carried out using T cells isolated from PBMCs. The receptor source for this set is a human donor in good health.

This chain joins TRBV19 and TRBJ1-1; D might be TRBD1 (6 bases). The CDR3 sequence is 15 residues long. Trimming removed 2 bases from V and 5 bases from J, with 15 bases in between. The germline gives CDR1 LNHDA, CDR2 SQIVND (reference sequence). The CDR3 spells CASSITTGMRTEAFF. In DNA form, the CDR3 reads TGTGCCAGTAGTATAACAACAGGGATGAGGACTGAAGCTTTCTTT.

CDR3: CASSLLAGSTDTQYF. The CDR3 DNA follows: TGTGCCAGCAGCTTACTAGCGGGAAGCACAGATACGCAGTATTTT. This chain joins TRBV7-3 and TRBJ2-3; 9 bases are a match to TRBD2. The CDR3 contains 15 residues. J gave up 0 bases and V 2 bases, and 0 bases lay outside the gene matches. Germline CDR1 is SGHTA and CDR2 is FQGTGA.

This clone was recorded only once. V gene TRBV14 combines with J gene TRBJ1-1; D may be TRBD1 (6 bases). Germline V gene lookup returns CDR1 SGHDN and CDR2 FVKESK. V lost 4 bases and J 1 base, leaving 10 bases between the germline ends. There are 14 residues in the CDR3. Here the CDR3 reads CASSLLTGNTEAFF. The CDR3 DNA is TGTGCCAGCAGCCTACTGACAGGGAACACTGAAGCTTTCTTT. Based on the CDR3 plus reference TRBV14 and TRBJ1-1, the full variable domain is EAGVTQFPSHSVIEKGQTVTLRCDPISGHDNLYWYRRVMGKEIKFLLHFVKESKQDESGMPNNRFLAERTGGTYSTLKVQPAELEDSGVYFCASSLLTGNTEAFFGQGTRLTVV.

The genes are TRBV2 and TRBJ2-2; D is ambiguous. V gave up 7 bases and J gave up 7 bases, with 7 bases separating them. Germline loops: CDR1 SNHLY, CDR2 FYNNEI. The CDR3 contains 11 residues. CDR3 in DNA: TGTGCCAGCATGCGCGGCGGGGAGCTGTTTTTT. Translating gives CASMRGGELFF.

The J gene is TRBJ2-1, the V gene TRBV2; tentative D call: TRBD1 (5 bases). The CDR3 extends over 14 amino acids. CDR1 and CDR2 (germline): SNHLY, FYNNEI. Trimming cost V 4 bases and J 4 bases, with 11 bases left between them. CDR3 sequence: CASSARTSYNEQFF. The CDR3 DNA reads as TGTGCCAGCAGTGCTAGGACATCTTACAATGAGCAGTTCTTC.

The chain has TRBV9 and TRBJ2-3; D not resolved. Germline V gene sequence: CDR1 SGDLS, CDR2 YYNGEE. Between the trimmed V and J ends, which lost 2 bases and 4 bases, there was a span of 8 bases. This CDR3 has 13 residues. CDR3 residues: CASSVSSPDTQYF. Here the CDR3 DNA reads TGTGCCAGCAGCGTTTCTAGTCCAGATACGCAGTATTTT.

This clone occurred once. This sequence joins TRBV27 and TRBJ2-7; TRBD1 is a possible D gene (6 bases). CDR1 and CDR2 from the germline V gene are MNHEY and SMNVEV (reference sequence). The CDR3 is made up of 16 amino acids. V lost 6 bases and J 0 bases, leaving 18 bases between the germline ends. This CDR3 is CASRLLPGHPSYEQYF. In DNA form, the CDR3 reads TGTGCCAGCAGGCTTCTACCGGGACATCCCTCCTACGAGCAGTACTTC.

The gene calls are TRBV6-1 and TRBJ1-5; D is possibly TRBD1 (6 bases). This CDR3 contains 13 residues. The V gene's germline CDR1 is MNHNS and CDR2 SASEGT. V was shortened by 7 bases and J by 6 bases, with 13 bases between the two germline ends. The CDR3 sequence is CASNTGPSQPQHF. The CDR3 DNA reads TGTGCCAGCAATACAGGGCCGAGTCAGCCCCAGCATTTT.

The chain has TRBV6-5 and TRBJ2-7, with 12 bases matching TRBD2. The junction had 7 bases not matched to a gene; V was cut back by 8 bases and J by 2 bases. Germline V lookup: CDR1 MNHEY, CDR2 SVGAGI. This CDR3 contains 15 residues. This CDR3 is CASGFGLAGPYEQYF. The DNA of the CDR3 is TGTGCCAGCGGATTTGGACTAGCGGGACCCTACGAGCAGTACTTC.

The chain combines TRBV11-2 with TRBJ2-7; TRBD1 matches 9 bases. Germline CDR1 SGHAT, CDR2 FQNNGV. The CDR3 runs 13 residues. V shed 3 bases, J shed 4 bases, and the junction held 1 base outside the gene matches. In nucleotides, the CDR3 is TGTGCCAGCAGCTTTGGACAGGGGTACGAGCAGTACTTC. Translated, it gives CASSFGQGYEQYF.

The chain recombines TRBV25-1 with TRBJ2-7, with D possibly TRBD1 on 5 matching bases. Per germline, CDR1 MGHDK and CDR2 SYGVNS. Trimming took off 8 bases at V and 2 bases at J, with 7 bases between the two ends. The CDR3 extends over 11 amino acids. CDR3 sequence reads: CASGHTYEQYF. CDR3 DNA: TGTGCCAGCGGACACACCTACGAGCAGTACTTC.

This sequence joins TRBV9 and TRBJ1-4, with D unclear. Germline V lookup: CDR1 SGDLS, CDR2 YYNGEE. This CDR3 region has 13 residues. V gave up 0 bases and J gave up 6 bases, with 6 bases separating them. In DNA, the CDR3 is TGTGCCAGCAGCGTAGCTCCGGATGAAAAACTGTTTTTT. Translating it yields CASSVAPDEKLFF.

This clone appeared once. The chain carries TRBV7-3 and TRBJ2-1; 7 nucleotides agree with TRBD2. The CDR3 loop spans 16 amino acids. After removal of 1 base from V and 1 base from J, the junction contained 4 bases not matched to a gene. The germline V gene has CDR1 SGHTA and CDR2 FQGTGA. This CDR3 reads CASSLIAGVSYNEQFF. CDR3 DNA sequence: TGTGCCAGCAGCTTAATTGCGGGGGTGTCCTACAATGAGCAGTTCTTC.

The chain links TRBV27 to TRBJ2-7, with a tentative D call TRBD2 (7 bases). Trimming shortened V by 6 bases and J by 5 bases, and 20 bases separated the two germline ends. This CDR3 comprises 15 residues. The germline CDR1 and CDR2 sequences are MNHEY and SMNVEV (reference sequence). CDR3 bases: TGTGCCAGCAGGGAGCTGGGGGGGGCGATTAACGAGCAGTACTTC. This sequence encodes CASRELGGAINEQYF.

The rearrangement links TRBV25-1 to TRBJ1-2; 9 bases are shared with TRBD1. Germline values: CDR1 MGHDK, CDR2 SYGVNS. CDR3 length equals 14 residues. V dropped 7 bases and J dropped 7; count of bases not matched to a gene: 10. The CDR3 loop reads CASNGEQGARGYTF. The DNA of the CDR3 is TGTGCCAGCAATGGAGAACAGGGGGCCCGTGGCTACACCTTC.

The rearrangement joins TRBV9 to TRBJ2-5; 9 bases are a match to TRBD1. Trimming cost V 0 bases and J 5 bases; bases outside gene matches: 11. In germline, CDR1 is SGDLS, CDR2 YYNGEE. The CDR3 sequence is 17 residues long. In nucleotides, the CDR3 is TGTGCCAGCAGCGTAGCTACCGGGACAGGGTGGGGGGAGACCCAGTACTTC. This gives the protein CASSVATGTGWGETQYF. Combining the CDR3 with reference TRBV9 and TRBJ2-5 gives the whole variable domain DSGVTQTPKHLITATGQRVTLRCSPRSGDLSVYWYQQSLDQGLQFLIQYYNGEERAKGNILERFSAQQFPDLHSELNLSSLELGDSALYFCASSVATGTGWGETQYFGPGTRLLVL.

The gene calls are TRBV6-5 and TRBJ1-5, with TRBD1 identical over 9 bases. The V segment lost 7 bases and the J segment 5 bases; nucleotides outside the gene matches: 6. Germline V CDR1 and CDR2: MNHEY, SVGAGI. The CDR3 contains 14 residues. The CDR3 is CASKDRGEYQPQHF. CDR3 nucleotide sequence: TGTGCCAGCAAAGACAGGGGGGAATATCAGCCCCAGCATTTT.

The V call is TRBV27, the J call TRBJ2-7; the match to TRBD2 covers 7 bases. CDR1 is MNHEY, CDR2 SMNVEV, per germline (reference sequence). Losses at the gene ends were 5 bases for V and 9 bases for J; bases not matched to a gene: 10. This CDR3 is built from 13 residues. The CDR3 is CASSPGLEVGQYF. CDR3 DNA sequence: TGTGCCAGCAGTCCTGGACTAGAGGTGGGGCAGTACTTC.

The CDR3 loop is CASSILGREQPQHF. CDR3 DNA: TGTGCCAGTAGTATTTTGGGCAGGGAACAGCCCCAGCATTTT. V usage is TRBV19 and J usage is TRBJ1-5, with a tentative D call TRBD1 (5 bases). Germline CDR1 LNHDA, CDR2 SQIVND (reference sequence). V lost 3 bases to trimming and J lost 7 bases, with 13 bases between them. This CDR3 spans 14 amino acids. Drawing the rest from reference TRBV19 and TRBJ1-5, the complete variable domain is DGGITQSPKYLFRKEGQNVTLSCEQNLNHDAMYWYRQDPGQGLRLIYYSQIVNDFQKGDIAEGYSVSREKKESFPLTVTSAQKNPTAFYLCASSILGREQPQHFGDGTRLSIL.

The V call is TRBV6-4, the J call TRBJ1-5, with TRBD1 matching 8 bases. The ends lost 2 bases at V and 4 bases at J; junction bases unmatched: 4. The CDR3 length is 15 residues. Germline loops: CDR1 MRHNA, CDR2 SNTAGT. This CDR3 reads CASSDRRGRNQPQHF. The CDR3 coding sequence is TGTGCCAGCAGTGACCGCAGGGGGCGGAATCAGCCCCAGCATTTT.

This clone was recorded only once. The chain couples TRBV19 to TRBJ1-3; D may be TRBD1 (5 bases). V was shortened by 7 bases and J by 4 bases, with 17 bases between the two germline ends. Germline V gives CDR1 LNHDA, CDR2 SQIVND (reference sequence). There are 15 residues in the CDR3. CDR3 nucleotide sequence: TGTGCCAGTACCACCACTCAGGGTCCCGGAAACACCATATATTTT. Encoded protein: CASTTTQGPGNTIYF.

This sequence joins TRBV28 and TRBJ1-3, with TRBD1 matching over 9 bases. This CDR3 is 18 amino acids long. CDR1 and CDR2 (germline): MDHEN, SYDVKM. After removal of 3 bases from V and 2 bases from J, the junction contained 11 bases not matched to a gene. CDR3 residues: CASSLGPGTGKPGNTIYF. CDR3 sequence (DNA): TGTGCCAGCAGTTTGGGCCCCGGGACAGGGAAGCCTGGAAACACCATATATTTT.